These 16 T cell receptor beta chains share one sample of origin, sequenced in a study of CDR3 diversity in severe acne. Via MiXCR, TCRdb re-called the PCR reads, giving one row per CDR3 protein. The sample records about 98,000 distinct CDR3 sequences, around 53% being singletons. The sample comprised blood. All receptors come from a male donor with acne.

A remark on this clonotype: Given a much more abundant clone one base away, this may be a read error. The chain joins TRBV24-1 to TRBJ1-5; D gene uncertain. The CDR3 loop spans 14 amino acids. CDR1 is KGHDR, CDR2 SFDVKD, per germline. The CDR3 DNA is TGTGCCCCCAGTGATTTCCCGGAGGATCAGCCCCAGCATTTT. Amino acids: CAPSDFPEDQPQHF.

This clonotype was recorded at least ten times. The chain links TRBV5-5 to TRBJ1-2, with 9 bases matching TRBD1. CDR3 length equals 16 residues. V shed 0 bases and J 2 bases; nucleotides not matched to a gene: 5. Germline V lookup: CDR1 SGHKS, CDR2 YYEKEE (reference sequence). The CDR3 coding sequence is TGTGCCAGCAGCTTGGGGTGGACAGGGGAAAACTATGGCTACACCTTC. Translating it yields CASSLGWTGENYGYTF.

This clonotype is a singleton in its sample. A read error may account for a junction end that differs from germline. This chain joins TRBV15 and TRBJ1-3; tentatively, D is TRBD1 (5 bases). The CDR3 loop spans 17 amino acids. The germline gives CDR1 LNHNV, CDR2 YYDKDF (reference sequence). The CDR3 DNA follows: TGTGCCACCAGCACTTACACCTTCGGCAGGGCTGGAAACGCCATATATTTT. Protein product: CATSTYTFGRAGNAIYF.

This clonotype appeared many times. The CDR3 DNA follows: TGTGCCAGCAGTGATGGGACTAGCGGGAGGGACGGGGAGCTGTTTTTT. Encoded protein: CASSDGTSGRDGELFF. The chain is built from TRBV5-8 and TRBJ2-2; 16 positions match TRBD2. The J segment lost 7 bases and the V segment lost 5 bases, leaving 5 bases of the junction unmatched. The CDR3 has 16 amino acids. Looked up from germline, CDR1 is SGHTS and CDR2 is YDEGEE. The variable domain in full, with the rest retrieved from reference TRBV5-8 and TRBJ2-2, is EAGVTQSPTHLIKTRGQQATLRCSPISGHTSVYWYQQALGLGLQFLLWYDEGEERNRGNFPPRFSGRQFPNYSSELNVNALELEDSALYLCASSDGTSGRDGELFFGEGSRLTVL.

The chain recombines TRBV2 with TRBJ2-3, with D perhaps matching TRBD2 (7 bases). The CDR3 consists of 15 residues. V was trimmed by 4 bases and J by 1 base, leaving 12 bases between them. Germline lookup yields CDR1 SNHLY and CDR2 FYNNEI. CDR3 nucleotide sequence: TGTGCCAGCAGTGTTGGGGGGGCCCGCACAGATACGCAGTATTTT. The encoded protein is CASSVGGARTDTQYF.

This chain joins TRBV15 and TRBJ2-3; no firm D call. V lost 0 bases and J 0 bases, leaving 10 bases between the germline ends. The germline V gene has CDR1 LNHNV and CDR2 YYDKDF (reference sequence). This CDR3 comprises 16 residues. The CDR3 coding sequence is TGTGCCACCAGCAGAGATGGTCGCGGTAGCACAGATACGCAGTATTTT. It specifies CATSRDGRGSTDTQYF.

The CDR3 region has the DNA TGCAGCGTTGCCCGACAGGGCGTGATAAGGGAGCTGTTTTTT. Translation: CSVARQGVIRELFF. The chain joins TRBV29-1 to TRBJ2-2, with 7 bases identical to TRBD1. CDR1 is SQVTM and CDR2 is ANQGSEA in the germline V gene. This CDR3 region has 14 residues. The V and J ends lost 4 bases and 9 bases, in that order; junction bases with no gene match: 11.

The chain couples TRBV7-9 to TRBJ1-2; TRBD1 matches 8 bases. Germline trimming cut 5 bases from V and 4 bases from J; bases unmatched to any gene: 9. Germline V gene data show CDR1 as SEHNR and CDR2 as FQNEAQ (reference sequence). The CDR3 is 15 amino acids. The CDR3 DNA follows: TGTGCCAGCAGCGGCGACAGGGGACCAATCTATGGCTACACCTTC. As protein: CASSGDRGPIYGYTF.

In this sample, this clonotype turned up many times. The chain recombines TRBV5-8 with TRBJ2-7; no clear D gene. The CDR3 has 11 residues. Per germline, CDR1 SGHTS and CDR2 YDEGEE. V was trimmed by 3 bases and J by 2 bases, leaving 3 bases between them. The CDR3 DNA reads TGTGCCAGCAGCTCGGCCTACGAGCAGTACTTC. This codes for CASSSAYEQYF.

This clonotype counts as medium-sized. This sequence joins TRBV7-6 and TRBJ2-7; 9 bases align to TRBD2. The germline gives CDR1 SGHVS, CDR2 FNYEAQ. This CDR3 spans 16 amino acids. J gave up 3 bases and V 5 bases, and 11 bases lay outside the gene matches. CDR3 coding DNA: TGTGCCAGCAGCAATCCCGGGGCGGGGGGGGTCTACGAGCAGTACTTC. Its protein is CASSNPGAGGVYEQYF.

The chain is built from TRBV10-3 and TRBJ2-5; 7 nucleotides agree with TRBD1. V dropped 4 bases and J dropped 3; count of bases not matched to a gene: 5. The CDR3 contains 14 residues. In germline, CDR1 is ENHRY, CDR2 SYGVKD. The CDR3 here is CAISGNRGEETQYF. DNA for the CDR3: TGTGCCATCAGTGGTAACAGGGGAGAAGAGACCCAGTACTTC.

V gene TRBV4-1 combines with J gene TRBJ1-1, with a possible D match to TRBD1 (6 bases). The V gene lost 1 base and the J gene lost 6 bases, with 12 bases spanning the gap. The germline gives CDR1 MGHRA, CDR2 YSYEKL. The length of the CDR3 is 14 residues. The CDR3: CASSQVEQGPEAFF. The CDR3 DNA follows: TGCGCCAGCAGCCAAGTAGAACAGGGCCCTGAAGCTTTCTTT.

The chain carries TRBV5-1 and TRBJ2-7; D uncertain. V was pared by 2 bases and J by 2 bases, with 11 bases between. The CDR3 extends over 14 amino acids. CDR1 is SGHRS, CDR2 YFSETQ, per germline. The CDR3 region is CASSFAGRAYEQYF. The CDR3 nucleotides read TGCGCCAGCAGCTTCGCAGGACGGGCCTACGAGCAGTACTTC. Full variable domain (rest looked up from reference TRBV5-1 and TRBJ2-7): KAGVTQTPRYLIKTRGQQVTLSCSPISGHRSVSWYQQTPGQGLQFLFEYFSETQRNKGNFPGRFSGRQFSNSRSEMNVSTLELGDSALYLCASSFAGRAYEQYFGPGTRLTVT.

The J gene is TRBJ2-2, the V gene TRBV9; 7 bases match TRBD1. CDR1 is SGDLS and CDR2 is YYNGEE in the germline V gene. The CDR3 runs to 13 residues. Trimming cost V 3 bases and J 6 bases; bases outside gene matches: 2. CDR3 amino acids: CASSAGQPGELFF. The CDR3 nucleotides are TGTGCCAGCAGCGCGGGACAGCCCGGGGAGCTGTTTTTT.

V usage is TRBV11-3 and J usage is TRBJ2-2; 9 bases are shared with TRBD2. This CDR3 contains 16 residues. Germline assignment: CDR1 SGHNT and CDR2 YENEEA. The ends lost 3 bases at V and 4 bases at J; junction bases unmatched: 6. The CDR3 region is CASSFLAGGPTGELFF. The CDR3, as DNA: TGTGCCAGCAGCTTCTTGGCGGGGGGGCCCACCGGGGAGCTGTTTTTT.

The V gene is TRBV28, the J gene TRBJ2-5; 7 bases match TRBD1. CDR3 length: 14 amino acids. The V segment lost 7 bases and the J segment 2 bases; nucleotides outside the gene matches: 7. Germline V gene lookup returns CDR1 MDHEN and CDR2 SYDVKM. CDR3 residues: CASNKPGQQETQYF. CDR3 bases: TGTGCCAGCAATAAACCGGGACAGCAAGAGACCCAGTACTTC.